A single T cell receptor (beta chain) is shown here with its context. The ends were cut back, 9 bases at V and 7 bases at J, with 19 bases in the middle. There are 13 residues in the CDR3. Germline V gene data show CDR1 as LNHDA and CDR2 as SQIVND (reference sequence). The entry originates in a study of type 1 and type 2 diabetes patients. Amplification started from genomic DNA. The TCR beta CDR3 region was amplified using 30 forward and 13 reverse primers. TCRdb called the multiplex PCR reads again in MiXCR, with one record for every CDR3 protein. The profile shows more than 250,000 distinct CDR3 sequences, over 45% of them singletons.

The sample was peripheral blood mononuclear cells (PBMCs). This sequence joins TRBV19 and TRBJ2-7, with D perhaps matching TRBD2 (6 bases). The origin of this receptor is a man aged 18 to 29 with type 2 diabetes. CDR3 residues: CASGPSATREQYF. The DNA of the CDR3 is TGTGCCAGCGGCCCTAGCGCGACTCGTGAGCAGTACTTC.